This TCR beta chain comes out of a study of blood T cell repertoires in COVID-19. Assay: immunoSEQ multiplex PCR; the TCRdb copy retains only in-frame clones and omits some. The table records approximately 250,000 clones, 80% to 90% of them present only once. The germline gives CDR1 MDHEN, CDR2 SYDVKM. V was cut by 11 bases and J by 2 bases, with 11 bases left in between. The CDR3 loop spans 12 amino acids. Allocation to cohorts depended on clinical history reported by the participants. The sequencing sample was made of PBMCs or T cells enriched from blood (not recorded which). The source is a woman younger than 45 who had recovered from COVID-19. The chain recombines TRBV28 with TRBJ2-3; D possibly corresponds to TRBD2 (6 bases). CDR3 residues: CALGGPTDTQYF. In DNA form, the CDR3 reads TGTGCCCTCGGAGGGCCCACAGATACGCAGTATTTT.